Each of the 17 T cell receptor beta chains below was sequenced from the same sample in a study of cytomegalovirus exposure and HLA in healthy donors. Primers for the PCR totalled 60 Vbeta and 13 Jbeta. Some clones are missing from TCRdb's copy, which holds only in-frame ones; the method was immunoSEQ multiplex PCR. The table includes about 200,000 clones, roughly four fifths detected once. The sequencing input was PBMCs. The receptors derive from a woman between 45 and 65 years old in good health and CMV-seropositive.

The chain uses TRBV7-9 and TRBJ1-2; TRBD1 agrees at 10 bases. The CDR3 sequence is 14 residues long. Germline CDR1 is SEHNR and CDR2 is FQNEAQ (reference sequence). V lost 4 bases and J lost 2; bases outside the gene matches: 1. CDR3 amino acids: CASSSGQGNYGYTF. CDR3 in DNA: TGTGCCAGCAGCTCGGGACAGGGGAACTATGGCTACACCTTC.

This chain links TRBV6-6 with TRBJ1-6; D uncertain. Germline-derived CDR1 and CDR2 are MNHNY and SVGAGI (reference sequence). This CDR3 spans 16 amino acids. V was clipped by 0 bases and J by 5 bases, with 11 bases between them. The CDR3: CASSYSDYANNSPLHF. DNA of the CDR3: TGTGCCAGCAGTTACTCAGACTACGCCAATAATTCACCCCTCCACTTT.

Comments on this clone: The same CDR3 is also encoded by other DNA sequences in this sample. The chain links TRBV4-1 to TRBJ2-7; TRBD1 matches 12 bases. The CDR3 runs to 16 residues. The junction had 9 bases not matched to a gene; V was cut back by 2 bases and J by 7 bases. CDR1 is MGHRA, CDR2 YSYEKL, per germline. In DNA, the CDR3 is TGCGCCAGCAGCCAACTGCTGGGACAGGGGGCTCGTGAGCAGTACTTC. Protein product: CASSQLLGQGAREQYF.

The chain combines TRBV28 with TRBJ2-7; 11 nucleotides align to TRBD2. The ends lost 9 bases at V and 2 bases at J; junction bases unmatched: 6. The length of the CDR3 is 14 residues. Germline CDR1 MDHEN, CDR2 SYDVKM. The CDR3, as DNA: TGTGCCAGGATCCTAGCGGGGGGCCCCTACGAGCAGTACTTC. This codes for CARILAGGPYEQYF. Looking up the rest from reference TRBV28 and TRBJ2-7 gives the full variable domain: DVKVTQSSRYLVKRTGEKVFLECVQDMDHENMFWYRQDPGLGLRLIYFSYDVKMKEKGDIPEGYSVSREKKERFSLILESASTNQTSMYLCARILAGGPYEQYFGPGTRLTVT.

This chain uses TRBV6-4 with TRBJ1-1; D is possibly TRBD1 (5 bases). From germline, CDR1 is MRHNA and CDR2 SNTAGT. Trimming took 4 bases from V and 1 from J, leaving 7 bases between them. This CDR3 has 13 residues. This CDR3 is CASSVRGNTEAFF. Here the CDR3 DNA reads TGTGCCAGCAGTGTAAGGGGGAACACTGAAGCTTTCTTT.

V is TRBV11-2 and J is TRBJ2-7; TRBD2 agrees at 8 bases. CDR3 size: 18 residues. Trimming at V came to 4 bases and at J to 3 bases, leaving 17 bases not matched to a gene. Germline CDR1 is SGHAT and CDR2 is FQNNGV. The CDR3 sequence: CASSSGSGRRLTYYEQYF. DNA for the CDR3: TGTGCCAGCAGCTCTGGAAGCGGGAGAAGACTCACTTACTACGAGCAGTACTTC.

The chain recombines TRBV19 with TRBJ1-5; the match to TRBD1 covers 7 bases. Germline CDR1 and CDR2: LNHDA and SQIVND (reference sequence). The CDR3 contains 14 residues. V dropped 7 bases and J dropped 7; count of bases not matched to a gene: 10. The DNA of the CDR3 is TGTGCCAGTACCACGGGACAGCGTCGACAGCCCCAGCATTTT. It yields the protein CASTTGQRRQPQHF.

This chain links TRBV27 with TRBJ2-7; 7 bases are a match to TRBD2. This CDR3 contains 16 residues. Per the germline V gene, CDR1 is MNHEY and CDR2 is SMNVEV (reference sequence). V was pared by 0 bases and J by 5 bases, with 10 bases of the junction left unmatched. CDR3 sequence: CASSLSYGREQDEQYF. CDR3 sequence (DNA): TGTGCCAGCAGTTTATCATACGGGCGGGAGCAGGACGAGCAGTACTTC.

V and J are TRBV9 and TRBJ1-3, with D maybe TRBD1 (5 bases). Germline CDR1 is SGDLS and CDR2 is YYNGEE. The V gene lost 0 bases and the J gene lost 9 bases, with 13 bases spanning the gap. This CDR3 has 14 amino acids. CDR3 amino acids: CASSVGGERSTIYF. DNA for the CDR3: TGTGCCAGCAGCGTAGGGGGGGAGAGAAGCACCATATATTTT.

The V gene is TRBV6-6, the J gene TRBJ2-1; TRBD1 matches 11 bases. CDR3 length: 16 amino acids. Germline loops: CDR1 MNHNY, CDR2 SVGAGI (reference sequence). V lost 8 bases to trimming and J lost 8 bases; unmatched junction nucleotides: 14. CDR3: CASGLAGTGGNDEQFF. The DNA of the CDR3 is TGTGCCAGCGGGTTAGCCGGGACAGGGGGTAACGATGAGCAGTTCTTC.

This rearrangement joins TRBV2 to TRBJ2-7; the D gene is possibly TRBD1 (5 bases). This CDR3 is built from 14 residues. Trimming left V 7 bases short and J 0 bases short, with 13 bases between. The germline CDR1 and CDR2 sequences are SNHLY and FYNNEI. The CDR3 region is CASMGQASSYEQYF. In DNA form, the CDR3 reads TGTGCCAGCATGGGGCAGGCGAGCTCCTACGAGCAGTACTTC.

The CDR3 is CASSLVLWAVNTEAFF. The CDR3 coding sequence is TGTGCCAGCAGCTTAGTGCTCTGGGCAGTGAACACTGAAGCTTTCTTT. This chain links TRBV11-2 with TRBJ1-1; D is undetermined. Germline V gene sequence: CDR1 SGHAT, CDR2 FQNNGV. Trimming took 1 base from V and 0 from J, leaving 12 bases between them. The CDR3 totals 16 residues.

This chain joins TRBV5-1 and TRBJ1-6, with a possible D match to TRBD1 (6 bases). Germline loops: CDR1 SGHRS, CDR2 YFSETQ. The CDR3 covers 14 residues. Trimming took off 4 bases at V and 8 bases at J, with 13 bases between the two ends. The CDR3 DNA sequence: TGCGCCAGCAGCCCTGGGACACCGGATTCACCCCTCCACTTT. Translating it yields CASSPGTPDSPLHF.

V gene TRBV10-3 combines with J gene TRBJ2-3; D gene uncertain. The CDR3 spans 17 residues. Per the germline V gene, CDR1 is ENHRY and CDR2 is SYGVKD. Between the trimmed V and J ends, which lost 5 bases and 0 bases, there was a span of 18 bases. The CDR3 DNA follows: TGTGCCATCAGTATTTCGTCCCAGCGCCGGAGCACAGATACGCAGTATTTT. Translation: CAISISSQRRSTDTQYF.

V usage is TRBV13 and J usage is TRBJ2-1; 11 bases fit TRBD2. J gave up 5 bases and V 2 bases, and 5 bases lay outside the gene matches. From germline, CDR1 is PRHDT and CDR2 FYEKMQ (reference sequence). This CDR3 has 16 residues. The CDR3 coding sequence is TGTGCCAGCAGCTTACTTAGCGGGAGGGGGAACAATGAGCAGTTCTTC. Protein sequence: CASSLLSGRGNNEQFF.

The chain carries TRBV28 and TRBJ1-1; possible D gene TRBD1, 5 bases. The V gene lost 5 bases and the J gene lost 0 bases, with 10 bases spanning the gap. Germline values: CDR1 MDHEN, CDR2 SYDVKM. This CDR3 region has 14 residues. CDR3 residues: CASSVTALNTEAFF. The CDR3 DNA reads as TGTGCCAGCAGTGTGACAGCCCTGAACACTGAAGCTTTCTTT.

The chain employs TRBV9 and TRBJ2-7; 10 bases align to TRBD1. The CDR3 runs to 16 residues. In germline, CDR1 is SGDLS, CDR2 YYNGEE. The J segment lost 3 bases and the V segment lost 3 bases, leaving 9 bases of the junction unmatched. DNA for the CDR3: TGTGCCAGCAGCGCGTCACCGGGACAGGGGAGCTACGAGCAGTACTTC. Its translation is CASSASPGQGSYEQYF.